This T cell receptor beta chain was sequenced during a study of long-term antiretroviral therapy in people with HIV. Trimming took off 2 bases at V and 9 bases at J, with 14 bases between the two ends. Germline V gene lookup returns CDR1 SNHLY and CDR2 FYNNEI. CDR3 length: 14 residues. Researchers report immunoSEQ v3.0 was run at survey level. Only in-frame clones appear in the TCRdb table, and some are missing; sequencing was by immunoSEQ multiplex PCR. Of around 17,000 clones in the sample, approximately 95% were seen once. In the United States, treatment was given to all participants with HIV. Cryopreserved PBMC, at roughly 0.9-11 million per sample, were present before DNA extraction.

V is TRBV2 and J is TRBJ1-5; D is unresolved. The clonotype was recovered from a young man with HIV. Sequences were derived from unsorted PBMCs, sampled 10 to 12 years after starting antiretroviral therapy. The DNA of the CDR3 is TGTGCCAGCAGTGAACCGGGTTGGGGTACGCCCCAGCATTTT. Translating gives CASSEPGWGTPQHF.